The 11 T cell receptor beta chains given below trace back to one sample, sequenced in a study of blood T cells in healthy people across ages. The second PCR ran about 6 to 11 cycles with a sample-barcoded 5' primer and J-beta primers. TCRdb re-derived calls from the 5' RACE reads in MiXCR, one entry per CDR3 protein. The sample carries approximately 730,000 distinct CDR3 sequences, roughly 53% recorded once. Sequencing was done on a sample of blood. The source of these receptors is an elderly man in good health.

J is TRBJ2-7 and V is TRBV25-1, with D perhaps TRBD2 (5 bases). Trimming removed 1 base from V and 4 bases from J, with 20 bases in between. The germline V gene has CDR1 MGHDK and CDR2 SYGVNS. This CDR3 has 17 residues. The CDR3 region is CASSELGGGQKGYEQYF. CDR3 DNA sequence: TGTGCCAGCAGTGAATTAGGAGGTGGGCAGAAAGGGTACGAGCAGTACTTC.

This clonotype was recorded at least ten times. The chain recombines TRBV6-2 or TRBV6-3 with TRBJ2-7; TRBD2 agrees at 7 bases. V shed 4 bases and J 0 bases; nucleotides not matched to a gene: 9. Germline V gene lookup returns CDR1 MNHEY and CDR2 SVGEGT. The CDR3 covers 16 residues. The DNA for the CDR3 is TGTGCCAGCAGTTCCTATGGCCGCGGGAGCTCCTACGAGCAGTACTTC. Its protein product is CASSSYGRGSSYEQYF.

The rearrangement joins TRBV12-3 or TRBV12-4 to TRBJ2-7, with a possible D match to TRBD1 (5 bases). The CDR3 totals 14 residues. Between the trimmed V and J ends, which lost 3 bases and 5 bases, there was a span of 14 bases. CDR3 loop: CASSFPGKAHEQYF. The CDR3 nucleotides are TGTGCCAGCAGTTTCCCAGGGAAAGCCCACGAGCAGTACTTC.

This chain uses TRBV27 with TRBJ2-7; 8 bases agree with TRBD2. The DNA matches TRBJ2-5 better at its end, which makes the J call doubtful. Germline CDR1 MNHEY, CDR2 SMNVEV (reference sequence). The CDR3 loop spans 16 amino acids. CDR3 DNA: TGTGCCAGCAGTCCCCTCTTCCGGGGGGGCCCCGAGACCCAGTACTTC. As protein: CASSPLFRGGPETQYF.

The V call is TRBV3-1, the J call TRBJ2-1, with D possibly matching TRBD1 (5 bases). Germline loops: CDR1 LGHDT, CDR2 YNNKEL (reference sequence). Between the trimmed V and J ends, which lost 3 bases and 4 bases, there was a span of 10 bases. The CDR3 extends over 14 amino acids. DNA of the CDR3: TGTGCCAGCAGCCACACCGACAGTTACAATGAGCAGTTCTTC. This encodes CASSHTDSYNEQFF.

The chain joins TRBV29-1 to TRBJ2-7; D remains ambiguous. The assigned J gene may be wrong: the sequence end matches TRBJ2-4 better. The CDR3 spans 14 residues. Per germline, CDR1 SQVTM and CDR2 ANQGSEA. DNA for the CDR3: TGCAGCGTTGAAGATCAACCCCCGGGAAACATTCAGTACTTC. Translation: CSVEDQPPGNIQYF.

The V call is TRBV20-1, the J call TRBJ1-5; the D gene is possibly TRBD1 (5 bases). V lost 5 bases and J 1 base, leaving 9 bases between the germline ends. CDR3 size: 13 residues. Germline values: CDR1 DFQATT, CDR2 SNEGSKA (reference sequence). The CDR3 loop reads CSASQGSNQPQHF. In DNA, the CDR3 is TGCAGTGCTTCTCAGGGAAGCAATCAGCCCCAGCATTTT.

The chain uses TRBV4-1 and TRBJ2-1; unclear D gene. CDR3 length equals 15 residues. The V end lost 1 base, the J end lost 1 base, and 8 bases lay between the germline ends. Looked up from germline, CDR1 is MGHRA and CDR2 is YSYEKL. The CDR3 DNA reads TGCGCCAGCAGCCAAGTACCCCTTTCCTACAATGAGCAGTTCTTC. Its translation is CASSQVPLSYNEQFF.

The chain has TRBV5-1 and TRBJ2-6; no definite D call. This CDR3 spans 16 amino acids. CDR1 is SGHRS, CDR2 YFSETQ, per germline. Trimming cost V 3 bases and J 0 bases, with 10 bases left between them. CDR3 loop: CASSWEAYSGANVLTF. In DNA, the CDR3 is TGCGCCAGCAGCTGGGAAGCCTACTCTGGGGCCAACGTCCTGACTTTC. Filled out from reference TRBV5-1 and TRBJ2-6, the complete variable domain reads KAGVTQTPRYLIKTRGQQVTLSCSPISGHRSVSWYQQTPGQGLQFLFEYFSETQRNKGNFPGRFSGRQFSNSRSEMNVSTLELGDSALYLCASSWEAYSGANVLTFGAGSRLTVL.

This sequence joins TRBV6-1 and TRBJ1-4; 8 positions agree with TRBD1. This CDR3 comprises 17 residues. V gave up 2 bases and J gave up 7 bases; unmatched junction bases: 12. CDR1 is MNHNS, CDR2 SASEGT, per germline. The CDR3 loop is CASSETIVTGVLEKLFF. In nucleotides, the CDR3 is TGTGCCAGCAGTGAAACGATTGTGACAGGGGTCCTTGAAAAACTGTTTTTT.

The chain couples TRBV12-3 or TRBV12-4 to TRBJ2-7; D may be TRBD2 (5 bases). The CDR3 is 16 amino acids. V was trimmed by 3 bases and J by 6 bases, leaving 21 bases between them. Here the CDR3 DNA reads TGTGCCAGCAGTTTGAGGGCTAGCAGAACCCCATCCGAGCAGTACTTC. Protein sequence: CASSLRASRTPSEQYF.